A selection of T cell receptor beta chains follows, all from one sample in a study of blood T cells in healthy people across ages. TCRdb re-analysed the 5' RACE reads in MiXCR, keeping a single row per CDR3 protein. The table lists 870,000 or so distinct CDR3 sequences, less than 35% of them singletons, with 15% to 20% in the top ten. The sequenced sample consisted of blood. The receptors originated from an elderly woman in good health. The CDR3 runs from the conserved cysteine through the conserved F or W. The order of the fields is CDR3 length, clone size, V gene, J gene, D gene, CDR3 protein, CDR3 DNA. A D gene is named only where the DNA matches it firmly. Where a row states a size, it is once, few, many or the class of an expanded clone; other rows omit it.

cdr3_length: 15
clone_size: many
v_call: TRBV20-1
j_call: TRBJ1-4
d_call: TRBD1
cdr3_aa: CSARDRRQGSEKLFF
cdr3_nt: TGCAGTGCTAGAGATAGGAGACAGGGTTCTGAAAAACTGTTTTTT

cdr3_length: 16
clone_size: many
v_call: TRBV9
j_call: TRBJ2-7
d_call: TRBD1
cdr3_aa: CASSGEDRELRGEQYF
cdr3_nt: TGTGCCAGCAGCGGCGAAGACAGGGAGCTCAGGGGCGAGCAGTACTTC

cdr3_length: 16
clone_size: many
v_call: TRBV5-5
j_call: TRBJ2-3
d_call: TRBD2
cdr3_aa: CASSLLTSGAHTTQYF
cdr3_nt: TGTGCCAGCAGCTTGCTAACTAGCGGGGCCCACACTACGCAGTATTTT

cdr3_length: 15
clone_size: .
v_call: TRBV13
j_call: TRBJ1-1
d_call: .
cdr3_aa: CASSTPGVGDTEAFF
cdr3_nt: TGTGCCAGCAGCACCCCAGGGGTCGGTGACACTGAAGCTTTCTTT

cdr3_length: 13
clone_size: few
v_call: TRBV11-2
j_call: TRBJ1-2
d_call: .
cdr3_aa: CASSLVVGLGYTF
cdr3_nt: TGTGCCAGCAGCTTAGTTGTGGGTTTGGGCTACACCTTC

cdr3_length: 15
clone_size: .
v_call: TRBV5-1
j_call: TRBJ2-7
d_call: TRBD2
cdr3_aa: CASSLVGRGSYEQYF
cdr3_nt: TGCGCCAGCAGCTTGGTCGGGCGGGGGTCCTACGAGCAGTACTTC

cdr3_length: 16
clone_size: few
v_call: TRBV29-1
j_call: TRBJ2-3
d_call: .
cdr3_aa: CSVEAWSGEGTDTQYF
cdr3_nt: TGCAGCGTTGAAGCATGGTCGGGAGAAGGCACAGATACGCAGTATTTT

cdr3_length: 16
clone_size: few
v_call: TRBV2
j_call: TRBJ1-2
d_call: .
cdr3_aa: CASRPRQKGEEGGYTF
cdr3_nt: TGTGCCAGCAGACCACGACAAAAGGGCGAAGAGGGCGGCTACACCTTC

cdr3_length: 14
clone_size: .
v_call: TRBV12-3/TRBV12-4
j_call: TRBJ2-5
d_call: .
cdr3_aa: CASKKGDRRDAQYF
cdr3_nt: TGTGCCAGCAAGAAGGGAGACAGGCGAGATGCCCAGTACTTC

cdr3_length: 13
clone_size: few
v_call: TRBV20-1
j_call: TRBJ1-5
d_call: .
cdr3_aa: CSAREQGNQPQHF
cdr3_nt: TGCAGTGCTAGAGAACAGGGTAATCAGCCCCAGCATTTT

cdr3_length: 12
clone_size: many
v_call: TRBV29-1
j_call: TRBJ2-3
d_call: .
cdr3_aa: CSVGANSDTQYF
cdr3_nt: TGCAGCGTTGGCGCGAATTCAGATACGCAGTATTTT

cdr3_length: 15
clone_size: many
v_call: TRBV9
j_call: TRBJ2-1
d_call: .
cdr3_aa: CASSEDWVLSNEQFF
cdr3_nt: TGTGCCAGCAGCGAGGACTGGGTTTTGTCTAATGAGCAGTTCTTC

cdr3_length: 14
clone_size: many
v_call: TRBV5-1
j_call: TRBJ2-5
d_call: TRBD2
cdr3_aa: CASSPREGQETQYF
cdr3_nt: TGTGCCAGCTCACCACGGGAGGGCCAAGAGACCCAGTACTTC

cdr3_length: 18
clone_size: many
v_call: TRBV5-5
j_call: TRBJ2-3
d_call: TRBD2
cdr3_aa: CASSLDRRTSRSTDTQYF
cdr3_nt: TGTGCCAGCAGCTTGGACCGGCGGACTAGCAGGAGCACAGATACGCAGTATTTT

cdr3_length: 19
clone_size: .
v_call: TRBV21-1
j_call: TRBJ2-7
d_call: .
cdr3_aa: CASSARTGLTSGGAYEQYF
cdr3_nt: TGTGCCAGCAGCGCACGGACAGGCTTGACTAGCGGGGGGGCCTACGAGCAGTACTTC

cdr3_length: 11
clone_size: .
v_call: TRBV28
j_call: TRBJ1-2
d_call: .
cdr3_aa: CASRKALGYTF
cdr3_nt: TGTGCCAGCAGGAAGGCCTTAGGCTACACCTTC

cdr3_length: 14
clone_size: .
v_call: TRBV4-3
j_call: TRBJ2-2
d_call: TRBD2
cdr3_aa: CASGPGGAPGELFF
cdr3_nt: TGCGCCAGCGGCCCCGGGGGGGCCCCCGGGGAGCTGTTTTTT

cdr3_length: 15
clone_size: .
v_call: TRBV28
j_call: TRBJ2-7
d_call: TRBD1
cdr3_aa: CASNYAGTGFHEQYF
cdr3_nt: TGTGCCAGCAATTATGCAGGGACAGGGTTCCACGAGCAGTACTTC